Below, 26 T cell receptor beta chains from the same sample are listed, as sequenced in a study of sequential checkpoint blockade in melanoma. Treatment defined: randomized to nivolumab then ipilimumab (arm A) or the reverse (arm B). The protocol was immunoSEQ multiplex PCR, while the TCRdb copy is restricted to in-frame clones and leaves out a portion. This table has about 1,800 clones, around 20% appearing once. The specimen was tumor tissue (inferred from file names), collected from a patient given nivolumab and ipilimumab in sequence. Receptor source: a human donor with melanoma.

This clone is deemed medium-sized. V is TRBV11-3 and J is TRBJ2-1; D not certain. Germline CDR1 is SGHNT and CDR2 is YENEEA. The CDR3 sequence is 15 residues long. The V end lost 5 bases, the J end lost 4 bases, and 15 bases lay between the germline ends. CDR3 coding DNA: TGTGCCAGCAGCCCACTGTCTGGCGGTTACAATGAGCAGTTCTTC. Translating it yields CASSPLSGGYNEQFF.

This clone showed up just a few times. The chain links TRBV6-8 to TRBJ2-3, with D possibly matching TRBD2 (5 bases). Trimming took 4 bases from V and 2 from J, leaving 13 bases between them. The germline gives CDR1 MNHGY, CDR2 SAAAGT. This CDR3 region has 15 residues. As DNA, the CDR3 is TGTGCCAGCAGTTCCCAGGACTTTCACACAGATACGCAGTATTTT. Translating it yields CASSSQDFHTDTQYF.

This chain joins TRBV5-1 and TRBJ2-7; a possible D gene is TRBD1 (6 bases). The V end lost 1 base, the J end lost 0 bases, and 11 bases lay between the germline ends. This CDR3 has 15 amino acids. The germline CDR1 and CDR2 sequences are SGHRS and YFSETQ. The CDR3 protein is CASSLTGLSSYEQYF. DNA for the CDR3: TGCGCCAGCAGCTTGACAGGGCTAAGCTCCTACGAGCAGTACTTC.

This clone was counted only a few times. The chain couples TRBV6-8 to TRBJ2-7, with D perhaps matching TRBD2 (6 bases). V lost 2 bases and J lost 3, with 11 bases in between. The CDR3 contains 14 residues. CDR1 is MNHGY and CDR2 is SAAAGT in the germline V gene. In nucleotides, the CDR3 is TGTGCCAGCAGTTACCCGGACTACCGCTACGAGCAGTACTTC. Amino acids: CASSYPDYRYEQYF.

The V and J genes are TRBV6-8 and TRBJ2-7; D is unresolved. Trimming left V 8 bases short and J 2 bases short, with 16 bases between. This CDR3 comprises 14 residues. Germline V gene lookup returns CDR1 MNHGY and CDR2 SAAAGT. The CDR3 loop is CASRTGFPTYEQYF. The CDR3, as DNA: TGTGCCAGCCGAACGGGTTTTCCCACCTACGAGCAGTACTTC.

Only a few counts were recorded for this clone. This sequence joins TRBV6-8 and TRBJ1-5; 7 bases match TRBD1. V lost 0 bases and J lost 6; bases outside the gene matches: 11. Germline CDR1 and CDR2: MNHGY and SAAAGT. This CDR3 contains 17 residues. The CDR3 region is CASSYSAGRGAGQPQHF. CDR3 nucleotides: TGTGCCAGCAGTTACTCGGCGGGCAGGGGGGCAGGTCAGCCCCAGCATTTT.

The chain combines TRBV6-8 with TRBJ2-1; D possibly uses TRBD1 or TRBD2 (5 bases each). Germline-derived CDR1 and CDR2 are MNHGY and SAAAGT. The ends were cut back, 5 bases at V and 7 bases at J, with 15 bases in the middle. The CDR3 runs to 14 residues. The CDR3 sequence: CASSQPGRPNEQFF. The CDR3 coding sequence is TGTGCCAGCAGTCAACCGGGACGGCCTAATGAGCAGTTCTTC.

The rearrangement uses TRBV5-1 and TRBJ2-4, with TRBD1 matching 11 bases. V trimming: 3 bases; J trimming: 6 bases; junction bases outside the gene matches: 2. The germline gives CDR1 SGHRS, CDR2 YFSETQ. The CDR3 has 14 residues. The CDR3 loop is CASSSGTGGNIQYF. DNA for the CDR3: TGCGCCAGCAGCTCCGGGACAGGGGGAAACATTCAGTACTTC.

This clone was seen only a few times. V and J are TRBV29-1 and TRBJ1-1; no clear D gene. This CDR3 is built from 13 residues. Trimming cost V 1 base and J 2 bases, with 8 bases left between them. Germline V lookup: CDR1 SQVTM, CDR2 ANQGSEA. CDR3 amino acids: CSVEVGHNTEAFF. The DNA for the CDR3 is TGCAGCGTTGAAGTCGGGCATAACACTGAAGCTTTCTTT.

This clone counts as medium-sized. This sequence joins TRBV11-3 and TRBJ1-4; D is ambiguous. The germline V and J ends were trimmed by 5 bases and 7 bases, with 20 bases remaining between them. This CDR3 is built from 16 residues. CDR1 SGHNT and CDR2 YENEEA come from the germline V gene. CDR3: CASSRPRTETSEKLFF. The DNA for the CDR3 is TGTGCCAGCAGCCGCCCCCGGACGGAAACTTCTGAAAAACTGTTTTTT.

The table lists this clone with many counts. The gene calls are TRBV11-3 and TRBJ2-5, with TRBD1 identical over 9 bases. Trimming removed 5 bases from V and 3 bases from J; junction bases left unmatched: 13. Per germline, CDR1 SGHNT and CDR2 YENEEA. The CDR3 covers 17 residues. The CDR3 protein is CASSPRLGTGRKETQYF. DNA for the CDR3: TGTGCCAGCAGCCCCCGACTCGGGACAGGGCGAAAAGAGACCCAGTACTTC.

The chain links TRBV14 to TRBJ2-2; D may be TRBD1 (6 bases). This CDR3 comprises 16 residues. Trimming stripped 4 bases from V and 2 bases from J, with 14 bases between. Germline values: CDR1 SGHDN, CDR2 FVKESK. The CDR3: CASSRQNRDNTGELFF. CDR3 nucleotide sequence: TGTGCCAGCAGCCGACAAAACAGGGACAACACCGGGGAGCTGTTTTTT.

This clone is labeled as medium-sized (0.01 to 0.1%). J is TRBJ1-1 and V is TRBV11-3; D is undetermined. From germline, CDR1 is SGHNT and CDR2 YENEEA. The germline V and J ends were trimmed by 6 bases and 0 bases, with 17 bases remaining between them. This CDR3 spans 16 amino acids. CDR3 DNA sequence: TGTGCCAGCAGTCCTGACATCCTCATGGTGAACACTGAAGCTTTCTTT. Translation gives CASSPDILMVNTEAFF.

This clone is classed as medium-sized. The chain uses TRBV11-3 and TRBJ2-7; D is unclear. This CDR3 comprises 14 residues. Germline CDR1 reads SGHNT; CDR2 reads YENEEA. The V end was cut by 3 bases, the J end by 3 bases, with 12 bases between. The chain's CDR3 is CASSLVPTDYEQYF. The CDR3 DNA follows: TGTGCCAGCAGCTTGGTTCCCACAGACTACGAGCAGTACTTC. Variable domain in full (rest from reference TRBV11-3 and TRBJ2-7): EAGVVQSPRYKIIEKKQPVAFWCNPISGHNTLYWYLQNLGQGPELLIRYENEEAVDDSQLPKDRFSAERLKGVDSTLKIQPAELGDSAVYLCASSLVPTDYEQYFGPGTRLTVT.

This clone is judged large. The rearrangement uses TRBV11-3 and TRBJ2-6; the D is unclear. The CDR3 is 20 residues long. CDR1 and CDR2 from the germline V gene are SGHNT and YENEEA. Trimming removed 5 bases from V and 0 bases from J, with 23 bases in between. The CDR3 DNA sequence: TGTGCCAGCAGCCTCGGAACAACCCATTTAAGCAGCTCTGGGGCCAACGTCCTGACTTTC. This codes for CASSLGTTHLSSSGANVLTF. Supplemented by reference TRBV11-3 and TRBJ2-6, the full variable domain reads EAGVVQSPRYKIIEKKQPVAFWCNPISGHNTLYWYLQNLGQGPELLIRYENEEAVDDSQLPKDRFSAERLKGVDSTLKIQPAELGDSAVYLCASSLGTTHLSSSGANVLTFGAGSRLTVL.

This clone was detected a few times. CDR3 in amino acids: CASSQAPEAFF. For the CDR3, the DNA is TGTGCCAGCAGCCAAGCTCCTGAAGCTTTCTTT. The gene calls are TRBV6-7 and TRBJ1-1; D call uncertain. TRBV6-7 is an ORF, and what it does is uncertain. The CDR3 covers 11 residues. With 6 bases removed from V and 6 bases from J, the gap between germline ends came to 8 bases.

The chain has TRBV28 and TRBJ2-2; no clear D. V lost 7 bases, J lost 5 bases, and 11 bases lay in between. The CDR3 is made up of 13 amino acids. Per the germline V gene, CDR1 is MDHEN and CDR2 is SYDVKM. CDR3 DNA: TGTGCCAGCAAGTACATTATGACCGGGGAGCTGTTTTTT. Its translation: CASKYIMTGELFF.

This clone has a count of ten or more. The V call is TRBV11-3, the J call TRBJ1-2; 12 bases are a match to TRBD1. Per the germline V gene, CDR1 is SGHNT and CDR2 is YENEEA. The junction had 13 bases not matched to a gene; V was cut back by 3 bases and J by 8 bases. CDR3 length equals 17 residues. CDR3 sequence: CASSLVPGTGGAEGYTF. CDR3 DNA: TGTGCCAGCAGCTTGGTACCAGGGACAGGGGGCGCGGAGGGCTACACCTTC.

In its sample, this clone was seen a few times. The rearrangement joins TRBV9 to TRBJ2-1; 9 bases map to TRBD2. The CDR3 extends over 16 amino acids. Per the germline V gene, CDR1 is SGDLS and CDR2 is YYNGEE. Unmatched junction bases numbered 3, after V lost 0 bases and J lost 2 bases. The CDR3 DNA reads as TGTGCCAGCAGCGTAGGGCTAGCGGGGACCTACAATGAGCAGTTCTTC. Translation: CASSVGLAGTYNEQFF.

The chain has TRBV6-8 and TRBJ1-1; 9 positions match TRBD1. V lost 6 bases, J lost 0 bases, and 2 bases stayed unmatched. CDR1 is MNHGY, CDR2 SAAAGT, per germline. There are 14 residues in the CDR3. The DNA of the CDR3 is TGTGCCAGCAGACAGGGGGCGCTGAACACTGAAGCTTTCTTT. Translating it yields CASRQGALNTEAFF.

This clone is medium-sized (0.01 to 0.1%) by share. One end of the junction does not line up with germline, which may come from a read error. J is TRBJ2-1 and V is TRBV6-8, with D possibly called TRBD1 or TRBD2 (5 bases each). The CDR3 is made up of 15 amino acids. Germline V gene sequence: CDR1 MNHGY, CDR2 SAAAGT. The CDR3 protein is CASSDSVTGPDEQFF. CDR3 nucleotides: TGTGCCAGCAGTGACTCGGTTACGGGGCCCGATGAGCAGTTCTTC.

This clone was counted a few times. V usage is TRBV28 and J usage is TRBJ2-6, with D possibly matching TRBD2 (5 bases). V was cut by 2 bases and J by 0 bases, with 8 bases left in between. CDR3 length equals 16 residues. The V gene's germline CDR1 is MDHEN and CDR2 SYDVKM. CDR3 in DNA: TGTGCCAGCAGTTTAGGGGAGTTCTCTGGGGCCAACGTCCTGACTTTC. Translating gives CASSLGEFSGANVLTF. The full variable domain, its missing parts supplied by reference TRBV28 and TRBJ2-6, is DVKVTQSSRYLVKRTGEKVFLECVQDMDHENMFWYRQDPGLGLRLIYFSYDVKMKEKGDIPEGYSVSREKKERFSLILESASTNQTSMYLCASSLGEFSGANVLTFGAGSRLTVL.

This clone was counted a few times. The V gene is TRBV11-3, the J gene TRBJ2-3; tentatively, D is TRBD1 or TRBD2 (7 bases each). V gave up 7 bases and J gave up 5 bases, with 19 bases separating them. This CDR3 is built from 15 residues. CDR1 SGHNT and CDR2 YENEEA come from the germline V gene. CDR3 loop: CASTIIQGGVDTQYF. Written as DNA, the CDR3 is TGTGCCAGCACCATTATCCAGGGGGGGGTAGATACGCAGTATTTT.

This clone turned up a few times. The chain is built from TRBV6-8 and TRBJ2-6; perhaps TRBD1 as D (6 bases). Trimming took 3 bases from V and 2 from J, leaving 17 bases between them. Germline V gene lookup returns CDR1 MNHGY and CDR2 SAAAGT. This CDR3 has 18 amino acids. The CDR3 region is CASSYGDRFLAGANVLTF. The CDR3 nucleotides are TGTGCCAGCAGTTATGGTGACAGGTTTCTCGCTGGGGCCAACGTCCTGACTTTC.

The chain links TRBV6-8 to TRBJ2-3, with 11 positions matching TRBD1. Unmatched junction bases numbered 4, after V lost 0 bases and J lost 2 bases. This CDR3 has 17 residues. Per the germline V gene, CDR1 is MNHGY and CDR2 is SAAAGT. CDR3 sequence reads: CASSYSSGQGATDTQYF. DNA of the CDR3: TGTGCCAGCAGTTACTCCTCCGGACAGGGGGCCACAGATACGCAGTATTTT.

This clone is medium-sized by share. The chain joins TRBV6-8 to TRBJ2-1, with 10 bases that match TRBD1. The germline V gene has CDR1 MNHGY and CDR2 SAAAGT. This CDR3 has 17 residues. Trimming removed 2 bases from V and 2 bases from J; junction bases left unmatched: 6. CDR3 in DNA: TGTGCCAGCAGTTACGACAGGGGGCTACAGGCCTACAATGAGCAGTTCTTC. This sequence encodes CASSYDRGLQAYNEQFF.